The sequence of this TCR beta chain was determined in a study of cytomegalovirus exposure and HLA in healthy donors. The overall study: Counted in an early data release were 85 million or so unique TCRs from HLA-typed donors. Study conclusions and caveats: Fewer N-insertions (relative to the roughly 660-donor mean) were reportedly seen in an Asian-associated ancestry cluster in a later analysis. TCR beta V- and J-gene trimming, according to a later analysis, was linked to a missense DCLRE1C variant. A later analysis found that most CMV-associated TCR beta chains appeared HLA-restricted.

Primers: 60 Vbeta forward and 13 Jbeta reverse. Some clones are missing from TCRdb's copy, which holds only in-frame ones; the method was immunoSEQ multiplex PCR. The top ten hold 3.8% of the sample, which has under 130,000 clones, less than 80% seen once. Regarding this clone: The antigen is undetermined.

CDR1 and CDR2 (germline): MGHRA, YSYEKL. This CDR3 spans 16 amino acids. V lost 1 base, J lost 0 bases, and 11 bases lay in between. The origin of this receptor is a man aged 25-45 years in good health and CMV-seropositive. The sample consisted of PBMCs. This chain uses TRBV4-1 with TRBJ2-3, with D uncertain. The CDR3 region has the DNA TGCGCCAGCAGCCAAGGAGCTGCCGCTAGCACAGATACGCAGTATTTT. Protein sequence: CASSQGAAASTDTQYF.